This T cell receptor beta chain was profiled in a study of blood T cell repertoires in COVID-19. Study information: Samples came from the United States, Italy and Spain, spanning acute and convalescent COVID-19.

Using immunoSEQ multiplex PCR, the repertoire was profiled, and TCRdb retains in-frame clones only, with some absent. The repertoire includes roughly 66,000 clones, around 90% of them detected once, and over 10% sits in the top ten. The V end lost 4 bases, the J end lost 8 bases, and 11 bases lay between the germline ends. The CDR3 has 12 residues. CDR1 and CDR2 from the germline V gene are SQVTM and ANQGSEA. Input material: peripheral blood. The receptor comes from a human donor with active COVID-19. The donor label of this sample is uncertain. J is TRBJ2-2 and V is TRBV29-1; D remains ambiguous. For the CDR3, the DNA is TGCAGCGTTGTTATTGTATCTGGGGAGCTGTTTTTT. Its protein is CSVVIVSGELFF.